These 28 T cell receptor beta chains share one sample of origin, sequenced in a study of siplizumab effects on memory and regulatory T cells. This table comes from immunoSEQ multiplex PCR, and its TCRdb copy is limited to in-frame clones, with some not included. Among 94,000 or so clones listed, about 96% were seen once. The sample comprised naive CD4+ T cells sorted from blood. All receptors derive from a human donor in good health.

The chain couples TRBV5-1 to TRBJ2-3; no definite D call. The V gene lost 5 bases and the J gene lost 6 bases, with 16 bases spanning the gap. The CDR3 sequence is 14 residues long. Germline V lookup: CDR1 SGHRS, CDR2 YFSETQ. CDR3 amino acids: CASRPRPNLDTQYF. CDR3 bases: TGCGCCAGCAGGCCACGCCCCAATTTGGATACGCAGTATTTT.

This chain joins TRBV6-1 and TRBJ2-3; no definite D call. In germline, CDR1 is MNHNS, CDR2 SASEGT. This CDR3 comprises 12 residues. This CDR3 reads CATGEDGDTQYF. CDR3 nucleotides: TGTGCGACGGGTGAGGATGGAGATACGCAGTATTTT.

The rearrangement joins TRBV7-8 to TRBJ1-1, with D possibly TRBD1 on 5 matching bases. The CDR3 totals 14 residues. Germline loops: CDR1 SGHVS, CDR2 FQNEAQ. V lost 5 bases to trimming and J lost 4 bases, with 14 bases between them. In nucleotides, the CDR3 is TGTGCCAGCAGCCCCCAACCAGGGATCACTGAAGCTTTCTTT. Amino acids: CASSPQPGITEAFF.

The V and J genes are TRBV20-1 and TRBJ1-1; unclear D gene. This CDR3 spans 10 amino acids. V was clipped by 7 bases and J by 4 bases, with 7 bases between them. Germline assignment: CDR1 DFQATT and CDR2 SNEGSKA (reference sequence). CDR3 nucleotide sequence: TGCAGTGTCAGCCGCACTGAAGCTTTCTTT. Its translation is CSVSRTEAFF.

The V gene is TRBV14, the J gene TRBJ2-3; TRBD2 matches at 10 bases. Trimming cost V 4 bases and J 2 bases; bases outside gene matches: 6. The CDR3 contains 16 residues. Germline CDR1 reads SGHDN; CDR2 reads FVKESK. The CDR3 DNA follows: TGTGCCAGCAGCCGGCTTAGCGGGGGGATCACAGATACGCAGTATTTT. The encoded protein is CASSRLSGGITDTQYF.

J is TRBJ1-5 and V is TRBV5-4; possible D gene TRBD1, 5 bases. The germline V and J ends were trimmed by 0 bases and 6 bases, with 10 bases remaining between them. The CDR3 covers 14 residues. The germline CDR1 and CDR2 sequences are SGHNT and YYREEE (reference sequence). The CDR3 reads CASSLAGGSQPQHF. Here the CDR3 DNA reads TGTGCCAGCAGCTTGGCCGGGGGAAGTCAGCCCCAGCATTTT.

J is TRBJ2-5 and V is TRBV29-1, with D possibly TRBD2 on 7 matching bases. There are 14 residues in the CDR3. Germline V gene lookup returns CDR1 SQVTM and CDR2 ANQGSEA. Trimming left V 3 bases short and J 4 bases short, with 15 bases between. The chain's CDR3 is CSVDAGASRETQYF. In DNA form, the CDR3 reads TGCAGCGTTGACGCGGGGGCGAGTAGAGAGACCCAGTACTTC.

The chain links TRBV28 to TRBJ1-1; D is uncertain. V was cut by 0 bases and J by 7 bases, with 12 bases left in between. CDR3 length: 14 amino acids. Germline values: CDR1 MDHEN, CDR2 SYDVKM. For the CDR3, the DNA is TGTGCCAGCAGTTTATGGTCACTATACGGTGAAGCTTTCTTT. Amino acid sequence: CASSLWSLYGEAFF.

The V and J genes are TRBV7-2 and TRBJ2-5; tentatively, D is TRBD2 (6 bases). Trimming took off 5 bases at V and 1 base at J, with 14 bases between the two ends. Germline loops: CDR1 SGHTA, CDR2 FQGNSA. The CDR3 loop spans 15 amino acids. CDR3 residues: CASSPQWGVQETQYF. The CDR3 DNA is TGTGCCAGCAGCCCCCAATGGGGGGTCCAAGAGACCCAGTACTTC.

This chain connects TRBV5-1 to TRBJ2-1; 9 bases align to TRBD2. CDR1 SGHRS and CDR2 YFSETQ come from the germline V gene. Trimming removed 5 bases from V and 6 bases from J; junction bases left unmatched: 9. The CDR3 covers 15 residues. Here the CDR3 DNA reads TGCGCCAGCAGAAATGAGCGGGGGGATGTCAATGAGCAGTTCTTC. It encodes CASRNERGDVNEQFF. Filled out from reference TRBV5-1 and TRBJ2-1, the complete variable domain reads KAGVTQTPRYLIKTRGQQVTLSCSPISGHRSVSWYQQTPGQGLQFLFEYFSETQRNKGNFPGRFSGRQFSNSRSEMNVSTLELGDSALYLCASRNERGDVNEQFFGPGTRLTVL.

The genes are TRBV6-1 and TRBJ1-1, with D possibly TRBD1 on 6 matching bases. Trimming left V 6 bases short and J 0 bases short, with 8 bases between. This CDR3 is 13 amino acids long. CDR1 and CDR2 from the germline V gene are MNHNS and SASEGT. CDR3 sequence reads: CASRRQVNTEAFF. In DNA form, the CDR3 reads TGTGCCAGCAGGAGACAGGTGAACACTGAAGCTTTCTTT.

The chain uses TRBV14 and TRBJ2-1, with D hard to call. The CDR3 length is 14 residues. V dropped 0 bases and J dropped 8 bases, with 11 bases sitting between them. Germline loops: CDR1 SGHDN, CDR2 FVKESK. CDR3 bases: TGTGCCAGCAGCCAAGATGACGCAAGCGATGAGCAGTTCTTC. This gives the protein CASSQDDASDEQFF.

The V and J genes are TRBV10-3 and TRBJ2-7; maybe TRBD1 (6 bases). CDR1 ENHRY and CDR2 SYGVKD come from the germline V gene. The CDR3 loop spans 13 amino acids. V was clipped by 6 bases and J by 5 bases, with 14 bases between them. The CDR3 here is CAIRQGVEDEQYF. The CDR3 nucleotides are TGTGCCATCAGACAGGGCGTCGAAGACGAGCAGTACTTC.

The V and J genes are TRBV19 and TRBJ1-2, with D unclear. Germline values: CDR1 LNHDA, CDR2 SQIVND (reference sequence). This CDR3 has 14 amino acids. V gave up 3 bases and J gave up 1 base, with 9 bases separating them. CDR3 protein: CASSISDGNYGYTF. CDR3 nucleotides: TGTGCCAGTAGTATTTCCGACGGTAACTATGGCTACACCTTC.

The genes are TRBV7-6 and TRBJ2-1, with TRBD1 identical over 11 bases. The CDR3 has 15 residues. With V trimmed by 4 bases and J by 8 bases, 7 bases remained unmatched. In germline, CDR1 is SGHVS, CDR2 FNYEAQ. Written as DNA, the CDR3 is TGTGCCAGCAGCTGGGACAGGGGGTTTATGGATGAGCAGTTCTTC. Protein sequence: CASSWDRGFMDEQFF.

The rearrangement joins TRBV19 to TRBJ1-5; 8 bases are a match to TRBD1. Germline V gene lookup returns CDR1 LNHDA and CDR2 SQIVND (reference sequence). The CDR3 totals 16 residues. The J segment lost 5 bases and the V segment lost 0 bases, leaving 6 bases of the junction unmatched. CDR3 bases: TGTGCCAGTAGTATAGAGGGGCAGGGGGCCTATCAGCCCCAGCATTTT. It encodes CASSIEGQGAYQPQHF.

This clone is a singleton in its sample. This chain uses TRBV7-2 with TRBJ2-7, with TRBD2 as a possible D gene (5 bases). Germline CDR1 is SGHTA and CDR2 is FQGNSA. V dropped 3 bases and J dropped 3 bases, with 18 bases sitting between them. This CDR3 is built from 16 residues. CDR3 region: CASSFRSGNYHYEQYF. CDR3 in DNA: TGTGCCAGCAGCTTTAGATCCGGGAACTACCACTACGAGCAGTACTTC.

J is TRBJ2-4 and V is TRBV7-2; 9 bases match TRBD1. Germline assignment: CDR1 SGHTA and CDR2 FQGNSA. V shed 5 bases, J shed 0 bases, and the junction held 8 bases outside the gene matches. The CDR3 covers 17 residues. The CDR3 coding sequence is TGTGCCAGCAGCCCGGGACAGGGACTGATAGCCAAAAACATTCAGTACTTC. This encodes CASSPGQGLIAKNIQYF.

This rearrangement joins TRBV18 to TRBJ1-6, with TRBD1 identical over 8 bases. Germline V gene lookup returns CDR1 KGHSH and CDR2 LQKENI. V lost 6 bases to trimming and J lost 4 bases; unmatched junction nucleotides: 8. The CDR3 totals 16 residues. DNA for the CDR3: TGTGCCAGCTCGGGGGATCAGGGGGCTTATAATTCACCCCTCCACTTT. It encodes CASSGDQGAYNSPLHF.

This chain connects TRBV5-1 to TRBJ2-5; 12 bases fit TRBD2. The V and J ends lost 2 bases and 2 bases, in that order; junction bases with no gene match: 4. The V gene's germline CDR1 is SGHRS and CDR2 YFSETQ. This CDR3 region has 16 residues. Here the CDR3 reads CASSLSLAGGQETQYF. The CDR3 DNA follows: TGCGCCAGCAGCTTAAGTCTAGCGGGGGGGCAAGAGACCCAGTACTTC. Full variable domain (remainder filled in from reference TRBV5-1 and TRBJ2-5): KAGVTQTPRYLIKTRGQQVTLSCSPISGHRSVSWYQQTPGQGLQFLFEYFSETQRNKGNFPGRFSGRQFSNSRSEMNVSTLELGDSALYLCASSLSLAGGQETQYFGPGTRLLVL.

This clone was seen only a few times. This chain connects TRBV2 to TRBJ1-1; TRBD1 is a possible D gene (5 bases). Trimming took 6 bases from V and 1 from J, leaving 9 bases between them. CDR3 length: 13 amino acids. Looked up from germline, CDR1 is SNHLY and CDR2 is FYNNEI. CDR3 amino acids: CASRADRNTEAFF. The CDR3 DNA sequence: TGTGCCAGCAGGGCCGACAGGAACACTGAAGCTTTCTTT.

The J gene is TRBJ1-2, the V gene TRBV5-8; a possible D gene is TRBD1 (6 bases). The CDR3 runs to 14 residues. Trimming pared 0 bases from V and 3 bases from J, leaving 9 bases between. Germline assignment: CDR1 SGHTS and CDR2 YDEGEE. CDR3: CASSLEDSYYGYTF. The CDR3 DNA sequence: TGTGCCAGCAGCTTGGAGGACAGCTACTATGGCTACACCTTC. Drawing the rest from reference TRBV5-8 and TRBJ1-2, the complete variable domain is EAGVTQSPTHLIKTRGQQATLRCSPISGHTSVYWYQQALGLGLQFLLWYDEGEERNRGNFPPRFSGRQFPNYSSELNVNALELEDSALYLCASSLEDSYYGYTFGSGTRLTVV.

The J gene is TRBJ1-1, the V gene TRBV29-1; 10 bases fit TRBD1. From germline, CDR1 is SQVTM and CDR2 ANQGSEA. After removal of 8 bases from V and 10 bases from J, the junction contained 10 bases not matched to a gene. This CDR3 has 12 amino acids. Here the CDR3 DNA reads TGCAGCCCCCGGAGACAGGGGGCACGAGCTTTCTTT. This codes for CSPRRQGARAFF.

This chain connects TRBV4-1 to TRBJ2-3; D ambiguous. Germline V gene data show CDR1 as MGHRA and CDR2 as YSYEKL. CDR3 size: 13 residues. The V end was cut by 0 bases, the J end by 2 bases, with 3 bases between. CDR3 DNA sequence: TGCGCCAGCAGCCAAGATTTCACAGATACGCAGTATTTT. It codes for CASSQDFTDTQYF.

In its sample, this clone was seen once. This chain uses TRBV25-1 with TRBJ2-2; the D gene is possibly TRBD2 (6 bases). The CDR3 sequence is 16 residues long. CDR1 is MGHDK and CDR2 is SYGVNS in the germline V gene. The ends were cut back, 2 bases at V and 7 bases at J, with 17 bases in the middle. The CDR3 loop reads CASSEQGLLNRGELFF. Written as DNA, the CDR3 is TGTGCCAGCAGTGAACAGGGACTTCTCAACCGCGGGGAGCTGTTTTTT.

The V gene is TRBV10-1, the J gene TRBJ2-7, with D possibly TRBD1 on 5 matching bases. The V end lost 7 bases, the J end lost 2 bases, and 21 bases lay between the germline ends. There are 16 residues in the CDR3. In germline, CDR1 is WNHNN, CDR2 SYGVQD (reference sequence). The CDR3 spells CASMMKPTGDPYEQYF. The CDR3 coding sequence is TGCGCCAGCATGATGAAGCCTACAGGAGACCCCTACGAGCAGTACTTC.

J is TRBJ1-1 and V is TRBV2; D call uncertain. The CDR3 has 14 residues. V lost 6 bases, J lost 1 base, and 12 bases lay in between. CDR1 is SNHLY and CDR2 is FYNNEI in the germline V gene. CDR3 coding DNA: TGTGCCAGCAGAGCCGTCAATACGAACACTGAAGCTTTCTTT. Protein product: CASRAVNTNTEAFF.

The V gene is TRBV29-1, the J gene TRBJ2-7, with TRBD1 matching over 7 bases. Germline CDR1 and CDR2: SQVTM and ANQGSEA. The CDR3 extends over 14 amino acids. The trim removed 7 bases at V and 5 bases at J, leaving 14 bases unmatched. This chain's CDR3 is CSATLGQAGDEQYF. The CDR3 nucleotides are TGCAGCGCCACCCTAGGACAGGCAGGCGACGAGCAGTACTTC.